Described below is a single T cell receptor (beta chain) sequence and its context. TCR beta was sequenced from blood CD8+ and CD4+ T cells. Controls matched for age and sex were healthy donors. The authors negatively isolated CD8+ and CD4+ T cells and FACS-enriched TEMRA cells. This entry belongs to a study of CD8 T cells in Susac syndrome. cDNA came from around 0.54 to 1 ug RNA primed by random hexamers. TCR beta CDR3 was amplified by immunoSEQ multiplex PCR. This amplification extended across 54 Vbeta and 13 Jbeta segments. Each CDR3 protein gets one entry after TCRdb re-called the immunoSEQ multiplex PCR reads with MiXCR. The sample lists some 120,000 distinct CDR3 sequences, about 95% occurring once. The V end lost 5 bases, the J end lost 3 bases, and 17 bases lay between the germline ends. CDR3 length: 16 residues. Germline V gene sequence: CDR1 DFQATT, CDR2 SNEGSKA (reference sequence).

The sequenced sample consisted of CD4+ T cells from PBMCs. The receptor's source is a human donor in good health. V is TRBV20-1 and J is TRBJ2-6, with D possibly matching TRBD1 (6 bases). CDR3 DNA: TGCAGTGCTCCCGGGATACAGGGCGGTGGGGCCAACGTCCTGACTTTC. Protein product: CSAPGIQGGGANVLTF.